These 3 T cell receptor beta chains originate from one sample sequenced in a study of blood T cells in healthy people across ages. Alongside a J-beta primer mix, a sample-barcoded 5' primer served in a second PCR lasting about 6 to 12 cycles. TCRdb independently ran MiXCR on the 5' RACE reads; one entry per CDR3 protein. The sample has 600,000 to 850,000 distinct CDR3 sequences, 20% to 30% seen once. These records were also assigned to another study, of T cells of mothers and their children.

The sequenced sample consisted of blood. The receptors shown here come from a boy aged 5-17 years in good health.

This clonotype showed up just a few times. CDR3 region: CSVEDAGTGDTGELFF. The CDR3 DNA reads as TGCAGCGTTGAAGACGCCGGGACAGGGGATACCGGGGAGCTGTTTTTT. This chain uses TRBV29-1 with TRBJ2-2, with TRBD1 identical over 10 bases. The CDR3 loop spans 16 amino acids. With V trimmed by 0 bases and J by 5 bases, 6 bases remained unmatched. CDR1 is SQVTM and CDR2 is ANQGSEA in the germline V gene.

This clonotype was observed at least ten times. J is TRBJ2-5 and V is TRBV4-3, with D possibly matching TRBD2 (6 bases). This CDR3 is built from 14 residues. V dropped 0 bases and J dropped 5 bases, with 10 bases sitting between them. Looked up from germline, CDR1 is LGHNA and CDR2 is YSLEER. In nucleotides, the CDR3 is TGCGCCAGCAGCCAAGAGGAGGGATGGGAGACCCAGTACTTC. It codes for CASSQEEGWETQYF.

This clonotype was observed a few times. The chain combines TRBV27 with TRBJ2-5, with D unclear. The J call may be faulty, since TRBJ2-7 better matches the DNA end. The CDR3 is made up of 14 amino acids. Per germline, CDR1 MNHEY and CDR2 SMNVEV (reference sequence). The CDR3 coding sequence is TGTGCCAGCAGTTTACAGGCCGCCGCCTACGAGCAGTACTTC. Translated: CASSLQAAAYEQYF.